These 26 T cell receptor beta chains were all obtained from the same sample, sequenced in a study of blood T cell repertoires in COVID-19. The data were produced by immunoSEQ multiplex PCR, yet TCRdb's version contains in-frame clones alone and is incomplete. The sample lists about 150,000 clones; just under 85% were seen once. The sample consisted of PBMCs or T cells enriched from blood (not recorded which). All receptors come from a woman in her fifties or sixties with acute COVID-19.

The V gene is TRBV9, the J gene TRBJ2-7; 7 bases agree with TRBD1. The CDR3 covers 14 residues. CDR1 is SGDLS, CDR2 YYNGEE, per germline. Unmatched junction bases numbered 4, after V lost 3 bases and J lost 1 base. The DNA for the CDR3 is TGTGCCAGCAGCGGAAGGGACAGTTCCTACGAGCAGTACTTC. Translating it yields CASSGRDSSYEQYF.

J is TRBJ1-5 and V is TRBV7-9; the match to TRBD1 covers 7 bases. The trim removed 5 bases at V and 9 bases at J, leaving 7 bases unmatched. Germline V gene lookup returns CDR1 SEHNR and CDR2 FQNEAQ (reference sequence). The CDR3 contains 13 residues. The CDR3 loop reads CASSGQVRGPQHF. CDR3 DNA sequence: TGTGCCAGCAGCGGACAGGTTCGGGGGCCCCAGCATTTT.

The chain couples TRBV7-9 to TRBJ2-1; 8 bases align to TRBD1. V was pared by 5 bases and J by 4 bases, with 7 bases of the junction left unmatched. The CDR3 extends over 15 amino acids. Germline V gene sequence: CDR1 SEHNR, CDR2 FQNEAQ (reference sequence). The chain's CDR3 is CASSRGQGQYNEQFF. The CDR3 nucleotides are TGTGCCAGCAGCCGAGGACAGGGCCAATACAATGAGCAGTTCTTC. Supplemented by reference TRBV7-9 and TRBJ2-1, the full variable domain reads DTGVSQNPRHKITKRGQNVTFRCDPISEHNRLYWYRQTLGQGPEFLTYFQNEAQLEKSRLLSDRFSAERPKGSFSTLEIQRTEQGDSAMYLCASSRGQGQYNEQFFGPGTRLTVL.

The chain combines TRBV7-2 with TRBJ2-3; TRBD2 agrees at 7 bases. The CDR3 is 15 residues long. After removal of 5 bases from V and 3 bases from J, the junction contained 8 bases not matched to a gene. Germline-derived CDR1 and CDR2 are SGHTA and FQGNSA. The CDR3 nucleotides read TGTGCCAGCAGCGCCTGGGGCGGGGGTACAGATACGCAGTATTTT. Amino acids: CASSAWGGGTDTQYF.

The chain carries TRBV19 and TRBJ1-2; 8 bases are shared with TRBD1. This CDR3 is built from 15 residues. Germline V gives CDR1 LNHDA, CDR2 SQIVND (reference sequence). V lost 4 bases and J lost 2; bases outside the gene matches: 6. CDR3 bases: TGTGCCAGTAGTACCCCGACAGGGGAAAACTATGGCTACACCTTC. Its translation: CASSTPTGENYGYTF.

This chain connects TRBV18 to TRBJ1-2, with 10 bases fitting TRBD1. The CDR3 is 13 residues long. Germline V CDR1 and CDR2: KGHSH, LQKENI. Unmatched junction bases numbered 7, after V lost 6 bases and J lost 9 bases. The CDR3 nucleotides read TGTGCCAGCTCCCCCGGACAGGGGGTAAGCTACACCTTC. It encodes CASSPGQGVSYTF.

The rearrangement links TRBV5-1 to TRBJ2-3; 12 nucleotides align to TRBD2. Germline lookup yields CDR1 SGHRS and CDR2 YFSETQ. V shed 4 bases, J shed 5 bases, and the junction held 11 bases outside the gene matches. The CDR3 has 17 residues. The CDR3: CASSLEVTSGGGDTQYF. In nucleotides, the CDR3 is TGCGCCAGCAGCCTGGAGGTGACTAGCGGGGGCGGAGATACGCAGTATTTT.

The chain carries TRBV19 and TRBJ1-5; TRBD1 matches at 7 bases. The CDR3 is made up of 16 amino acids. V was clipped by 3 bases and J by 5 bases; unmatched bases: 10. Germline V gene data show CDR1 as LNHDA and CDR2 as SQIVND (reference sequence). In nucleotides, the CDR3 is TGTGCCAGTAGTATCTTAGGGGACAGTCCCGATCAGCCCCAGCATTTT. This sequence encodes CASSILGDSPDQPQHF.

This clone appeared once. CDR3 coding DNA: TGTGCCAGCAGTGCACAACACCCCGGGCCTCGGGGTGGCTACACCTTC. Residues: CASSAQHPGPRGGYTF. J is TRBJ1-2 and V is TRBV25-1; D gene uncertain. Trimming cost V 4 bases and J 7 bases, with 22 bases left between them. The CDR3 length is 16 residues. Germline V CDR1 and CDR2: MGHDK, SYGVNS.

J is TRBJ1-2 and V is TRBV5-6, with TRBD1 matching 8 bases. Per the germline V gene, CDR1 is SGHDT and CDR2 is YYEEEE. J lost 5 bases, V lost 4 bases, and 10 bases had no gene match. This CDR3 region has 15 residues. The CDR3 reads CASSPIGQGSYGYTF. DNA for the CDR3: TGTGCCAGCAGCCCGATTGGACAGGGTTCTTATGGCTACACCTTC. Based on the CDR3 plus reference TRBV5-6 and TRBJ1-2, the full variable domain is DAGVTQSPTHLIKTRGQQVTLRCSPKSGHDTVSWYQQALGQGPQFIFQYYEEEERQRGNFPDRFSGHQFPNYSSELNVNALLLGDSALYLCASSPIGQGSYGYTFGSGTRLTVV.

The V call is TRBV28, the J call TRBJ2-2; tentative D call: TRBD2 (5 bases). The germline V gene encodes CDR1 MDHEN and CDR2 SYDVKM. The CDR3 loop spans 15 amino acids. The V end was cut by 3 bases, the J end by 2 bases, with 10 bases between. The CDR3 nucleotides are TGTGCCAGCAGTTTGCCCGGGGATAACACCGGGGAGCTGTTTTTT. Protein sequence: CASSLPGDNTGELFF. The entire variable domain, with the rest obtained from reference TRBV28 and TRBJ2-2, is as follows: DVKVTQSSRYLVKRTGEKVFLECVQDMDHENMFWYRQDPGLGLRLIYFSYDVKMKEKGDIPEGYSVSREKKERFSLILESASTNQTSMYLCASSLPGDNTGELFFGEGSRLTVL.

The chain is built from TRBV7-9 and TRBJ1-1; 8 bases line up with TRBD1. CDR3 length: 15 residues. Germline V gives CDR1 SEHNR, CDR2 FQNEAQ (reference sequence). V shed 5 bases, J shed 2 bases, and the junction held 7 bases outside the gene matches. The CDR3 DNA is TGTGCCAGCAGCCCCCAGGGGGCCCCTAACACTGAAGCTTTCTTT. It is translated as CASSPQGAPNTEAFF.

The chain combines TRBV6-5 with TRBJ2-1; TRBD2 matches at 10 bases. Looked up from germline, CDR1 is MNHEY and CDR2 is SVGAGI. J was trimmed by 3 bases and V by 7 bases; bases with no gene match: 6. The CDR3 spans 15 residues. The CDR3 coding sequence is TGTGCCAGCATAAGAGCGGGAGGGGGCTACAATGAGCAGTTCTTC. Protein sequence: CASIRAGGGYNEQFF.

This clone was recorded only once. V gene TRBV19 combines with J gene TRBJ2-3; D possibly corresponds to TRBD2 (5 bases). Trimming stripped 0 bases from V and 8 bases from J, with 6 bases between. Germline loops: CDR1 LNHDA, CDR2 SQIVND (reference sequence). The length of the CDR3 is 12 residues. CDR3 nucleotide sequence: TGTGCCAGTAGTATAGATCGGGGTACGCAGTATTTT. Encoded protein: CASSIDRGTQYF.

The V and J genes are TRBV5-4 and TRBJ2-1, with TRBD2 matching over 9 bases. Per germline, CDR1 SGHNT and CDR2 YYREEE (reference sequence). The CDR3 extends over 15 amino acids. V shed 5 bases, J shed 9 bases, and the junction held 12 bases outside the gene matches. The CDR3 DNA reads as TGTGCCAGCAGGTCGGGGGTAGCGGGAGTTGGTGAGCAGTTCTTC. Translation: CASRSGVAGVGEQFF.

This chain connects TRBV9 to TRBJ2-2; D remains ambiguous. V was pared by 2 bases and J by 2 bases, with 10 bases between. CDR1 and CDR2 from the germline V gene are SGDLS and YYNGEE. This CDR3 comprises 15 residues. In DNA form, the CDR3 reads TGTGCCAGCAGCGTCCGCGGAAGCAACACCGGGGAGCTGTTTTTT. As protein: CASSVRGSNTGELFF.

The J gene is TRBJ2-1, the V gene TRBV19, with TRBD2 matching 7 bases. V lost 5 bases and J lost 2; bases outside the gene matches: 12. The CDR3 spans 17 residues. Germline CDR1 reads LNHDA; CDR2 reads SQIVND (reference sequence). CDR3 region: CASSAAPGGRPYNEQFF. The CDR3 coding sequence is TGTGCCAGTAGTGCCGCGCCGGGGGGACGTCCCTACAATGAGCAGTTCTTC.

V gene TRBV7-9 combines with J gene TRBJ2-5; 8 positions agree with TRBD1. Germline V gene data show CDR1 as SEHNR and CDR2 as FQNEAQ (reference sequence). V gave up 5 bases and J gave up 7 bases; unmatched junction bases: 15. The CDR3 contains 16 residues. The CDR3 DNA reads as TGTGCCAGCAGCGGTGGACAGGGAGTTTATAGTGCGACCCAGTACTTC. The encoded protein is CASSGGQGVYSATQYF.

The V and J genes are TRBV9 and TRBJ1-3; 9 bases line up with TRBD1. V lost 0 bases and J lost 7; bases outside the gene matches: 8. This CDR3 has 16 residues. The germline V gene encodes CDR1 SGDLS and CDR2 YYNGEE. CDR3 sequence (DNA): TGTGCCAGCAGCGTAGAAGGGACAGGGCCCTCGAACACCATATATTTT. It specifies CASSVEGTGPSNTIYF.

V is TRBV19 and J is TRBJ2-3; 12 bases line up with TRBD2. The CDR3 length is 16 residues. Trimming removed 1 base from V and 5 bases from J; junction bases left unmatched: 4. CDR1 and CDR2 (germline): LNHDA, SQIVND (reference sequence). The CDR3 coding sequence is TGTGCCAGTAGTATAGCGCTAGCGGGAGGGCGAGATACGCAGTATTTT. It yields the protein CASSIALAGGRDTQYF.

J is TRBJ2-5 and V is TRBV3-1 (or the pseudogene TRBV3-2); 7 bases align to TRBD2. This CDR3 has 12 amino acids. V trimming: 4 bases; J trimming: 5 bases; junction bases outside the gene matches: 1. Germline-derived CDR1 and CDR2 are LGHDT and YNNKEL (reference sequence). The CDR3 DNA reads as TGTGCCAGCAGCCCGCGGGAGGAGACCCAGTACTTC. Its protein is CASSPREETQYF.

The V call is TRBV5-5, the J call TRBJ1-5, with D unclear. V was clipped by 0 bases and J by 3 bases, with 13 bases between them. Germline lookup yields CDR1 SGHKS and CDR2 YYEKEE (reference sequence). This CDR3 is 16 amino acids long. CDR3 DNA sequence: TGTGCCAGCAGCTTGGTTGGAGGCAGACACAATCAGCCCCAGCATTTT. It translates to CASSLVGGRHNQPQHF.

The chain couples TRBV5-5 to TRBJ1-5, with TRBD1 matching over 7 bases. Germline V gene sequence: CDR1 SGHKS, CDR2 YYEKEE (reference sequence). The junction had 11 bases not matched to a gene; V was cut back by 4 bases and J by 4 bases. The CDR3 contains 16 residues. The CDR3 here is CASSLLGGWENQPQHF. The CDR3 DNA follows: TGTGCCAGCAGCCTTTTAGGGGGCTGGGAGAATCAGCCCCAGCATTTT.

The chain joins TRBV7-9 to TRBJ2-7, with TRBD2 matching over 12 bases. Germline-derived CDR1 and CDR2 are SEHNR and FQNEAQ (reference sequence). The J segment lost 3 bases and the V segment lost 5 bases, leaving 11 bases of the junction unmatched. The CDR3 covers 17 residues. CDR3 sequence (DNA): TGTGCCAGCAGCGCCGAGCTAGCGGGAGGGCCCGGCTACGAGCAGTACTTC. Translating it yields CASSAELAGGPGYEQYF.

The chain is built from TRBV30 and TRBJ2-3; 14 bases are shared with TRBD2. CDR3 size: 16 residues. The germline V gene encodes CDR1 GTSNPN and CDR2 SVGIG (reference sequence). The V gene end was trimmed by 0 bases and the J gene end by 6 bases; junction bases not matched to a gene: 5. Here the CDR3 DNA reads TGTGCCTGGAGTGTACCGGGACTAGCGGGAGCGGATACGCAGTATTTT. Residues: CAWSVPGLAGADTQYF.

This rearrangement joins TRBV9 to TRBJ1-1; tentatively, D is TRBD1 (6 bases). This CDR3 spans 17 amino acids. CDR1 and CDR2 from the germline V gene are SGDLS and YYNGEE. Deletions cut 4 bases from V and 0 bases from J, with 19 bases between. The CDR3 is CASSFKNPGTLNTEAFF. CDR3 nucleotide sequence: TGTGCCAGCAGCTTCAAAAACCCCGGGACATTGAACACTGAAGCTTTCTTT.